This T cell receptor beta chain was captured in a study of beta chain features in type 1 diabetes. A remark on this clone: Its target is not known.

Germline-derived CDR1 and CDR2 are KGHSH and LQKENI. CDR3 length: 14 residues. Unmatched junction bases numbered 1, after V lost 2 bases and J lost 1 base. Sequenced material consisted of expressed TCRB transcripts (all of the isolated RNA was reverse transcribed). Clones were read by immunoSEQ multiplex PCR, and TCRdb kept only the in-frame ones, dropping some. The sample lists about 900,000 clones, roughly 15% seen once, with 0.02% to 0.025% in the top ten. Study conclusions and caveats: High TCR expression in some cells could lead to their over-representation in cDNA sequencing.

This clonotype was sampled from a woman under 30 in good health. Sequenced: naive CD4+ T cells from blood. The chain carries TRBV18 and TRBJ1-2, with TRBD1 matching over 7 bases. CDR3 amino acids: CASSPDRDNYGYTF. Written as DNA, the CDR3 is TGTGCCAGCTCACCAGACAGGGATAACTATGGCTACACCTTC.